This note documents a single TCR beta chain sequence. The sample is drawn from a study of blood T cell repertoires in COVID-19. The CDR3 contains 19 residues. Original processing methods: From reference gene primer amplification, estimates of nucleated cell counts were derived. Assay: immunoSEQ multiplex PCR; the TCRdb copy retains only in-frame clones and omits some. The D gene and trimming were derived from the DNA, and the V and J assignments and clone size from that table. The table includes some 280,000 clones, approximately 86% detected once. The gene calls are TRBV12-1 and TRBJ2-6; TRBD1, the D gene given by the table, was not confirmed from the DNA. TRBV12-1 is labeled a pseudogene. Source material: peripheral blood. The TCR comes from a woman between 45 and 60 years old with active or convalescent COVID-19. For the CDR3, the DNA is TGTGCCAGCAGCCGTGGGACAGGGGCCCATTTCTCTGGGGCCAACGTCCTGACTTTC. The encoded protein is CASSRGTGAHFSGANVLTF.